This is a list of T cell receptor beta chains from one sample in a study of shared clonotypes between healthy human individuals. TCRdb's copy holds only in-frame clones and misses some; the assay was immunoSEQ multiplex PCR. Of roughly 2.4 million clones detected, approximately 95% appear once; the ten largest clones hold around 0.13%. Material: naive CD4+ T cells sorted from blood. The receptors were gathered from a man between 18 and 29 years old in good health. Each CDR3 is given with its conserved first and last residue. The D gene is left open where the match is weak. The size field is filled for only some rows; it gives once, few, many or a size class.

DNA: TGTGCCAGTAACCGGGACAGGGGGGGTGAGCAGTACTTC; CDR3: CASNRDRGGEQYF; size: NA; J: TRBJ2-7; D: TRBD1; V: TRBV25-1
DNA: TGTGCCAGCAGTCGAACCGGGGCTAACAATTCACCCCTCCACTTT; CDR3: CASSRTGANNSPLHF; size: NA; J: TRBJ1-6; D: NA; V: TRBV6-6
DNA: TGTGCCAGCAGTCCTGACGGGTCGACGCAGCAGTACTTC; CDR3: CASSPDGSTQQYF; size: NA; J: TRBJ2-7; D: NA; V: TRBV2
DNA: TGTGCCAGCAATTGGCAGGACAGGGGGACCAATGAAAAACTGTTTTTT; CDR3: CASNWQDRGTNEKLFF; size: NA; J: TRBJ1-4; D: TRBD1; V: TRBV6-4
DNA: TGCGCCAGCAGCACCGAGGGACCCCCGGTGACCCAGTACTTC; CDR3: CASSTEGPPVTQYF; size: NA; J: TRBJ2-5; D: NA; V: TRBV5-1
DNA: TGCGCCAGCAGCGGGGGGGCTCGGAATGAGCAGTTCTTC; CDR3: CASSGGARNEQFF; size: NA; J: TRBJ2-1; D: TRBD2; V: TRBV10-1
DNA: TGTGCCGCAGAGGGGGACAGTGAAGCTTTCTTT; CDR3: CAAEGDSEAFF; size: NA; J: TRBJ1-1; D: TRBD1; V: TRBV30
DNA: TGTGCCAGCTCAACTTTCGAAGAGCAGTTCTTC; CDR3: CASSTFEEQFF; size: NA; J: TRBJ2-1; D: NA; V: TRBV2
DNA: TGTGCCAGCAGCGTAACCAGTAAGGGTGCTAACTATGGCTACACCTTC; CDR3: CASSVTSKGANYGYTF; size: NA; J: TRBJ1-2; D: NA; V: TRBV6-6
DNA: TGTGCCAGCAGTCAGACGCCGGGAGAGCCTTATGGCTACACCTTC; CDR3: CASSQTPGEPYGYTF; size: NA; J: TRBJ1-2; D: NA; V: TRBV7-3
DNA: TGTGCCAGCAGCGCCCTAGTGGGTCAGCCCCAGCATTTT; CDR3: CASSALVGQPQHF; size: few; J: TRBJ1-5; D: NA; V: TRBV7-3